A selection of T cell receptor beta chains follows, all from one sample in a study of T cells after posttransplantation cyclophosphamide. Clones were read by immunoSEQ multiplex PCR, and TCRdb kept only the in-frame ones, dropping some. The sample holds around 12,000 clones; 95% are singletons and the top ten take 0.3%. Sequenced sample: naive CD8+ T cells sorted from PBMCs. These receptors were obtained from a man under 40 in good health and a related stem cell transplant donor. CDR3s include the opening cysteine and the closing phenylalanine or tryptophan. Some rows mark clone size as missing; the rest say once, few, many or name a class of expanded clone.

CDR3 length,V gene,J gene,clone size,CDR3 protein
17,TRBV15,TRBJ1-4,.,CATSRPHFSTGVEKLFF
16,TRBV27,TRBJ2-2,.,CASSLVPSDSTGELFF
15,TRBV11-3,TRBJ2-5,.,CASSSPDRGRETQYF
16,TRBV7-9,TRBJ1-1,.,CASSQDSLGSGTEAFF
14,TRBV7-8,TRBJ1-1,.,CASSLEGLNTEAFF
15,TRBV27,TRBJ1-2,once,CASSPWTSYNYGYTF
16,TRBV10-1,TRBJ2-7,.,CASSPNSGAHSYEQYF
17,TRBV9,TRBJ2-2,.,CASSPYAIAENTGELFF
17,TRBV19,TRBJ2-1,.,CASTGSSGAVSYNEQFF
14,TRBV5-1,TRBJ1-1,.,CASSMDRANTEAFF
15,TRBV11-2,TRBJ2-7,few,CASSPTPQGFYEQYF
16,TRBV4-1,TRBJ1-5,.,CASSQVLMREGQPQHF
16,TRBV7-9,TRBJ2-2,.,CASSLGSQGNTGELFF
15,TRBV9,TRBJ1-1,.,CASSVGQGQNTEAFF
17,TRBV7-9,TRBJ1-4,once,CASSLLEPGQGFEKLFF
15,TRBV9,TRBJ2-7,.,CASSVVADSSYEQYF
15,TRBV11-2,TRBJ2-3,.,CASSLMLGVRDTQYF
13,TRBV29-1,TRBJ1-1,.,CSAPGDRNTEAFF
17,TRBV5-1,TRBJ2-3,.,CASSLDSGGLGTDTQYF
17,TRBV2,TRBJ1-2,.,CASSEGFGQGDTYGYTF
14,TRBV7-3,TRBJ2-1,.,CASSLSPGVNEQFF
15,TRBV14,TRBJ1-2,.,CASSYAQGAHYGYTF
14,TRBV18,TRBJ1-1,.,CASSPAGGRSEAFF
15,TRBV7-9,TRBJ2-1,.,CASSPSQGAVGEQFF
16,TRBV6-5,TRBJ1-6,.,CASSYSPGGSDSPLHF
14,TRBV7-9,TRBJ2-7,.,CASSLLTGGYEQYF
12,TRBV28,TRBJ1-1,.,CASTLGGTEAFF
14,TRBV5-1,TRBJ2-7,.,CASNSGTGEYEQYF
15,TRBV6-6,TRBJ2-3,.,CASSPLDRVDDTQYF
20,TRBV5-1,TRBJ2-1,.,CASSFNPGQGAISSYNEQFF
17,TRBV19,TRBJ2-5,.,CASSIQGEGGPKETQYF
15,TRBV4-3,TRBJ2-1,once,CASSQDRDRYNEQFF
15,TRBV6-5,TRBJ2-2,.,CASSYGRGVTGELFF
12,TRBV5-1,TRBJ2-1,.,CASSLDSNEQFF
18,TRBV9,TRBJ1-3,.,CASSINPFPVYSGNTIYF
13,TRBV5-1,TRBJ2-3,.,CASSLYSTDTQYF
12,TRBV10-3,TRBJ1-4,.,CAIGEINEKLFF
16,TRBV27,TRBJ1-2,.,CASRSSTGSPIYGYTF
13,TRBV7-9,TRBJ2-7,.,CASSLASTYEQYF
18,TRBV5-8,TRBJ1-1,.,CASSAPRSEVWEDTEAFF
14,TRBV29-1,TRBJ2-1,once,CSVEGTGTYNEQFF
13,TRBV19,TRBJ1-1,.,CASSPNLNTEAFF
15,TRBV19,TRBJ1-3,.,CASSIDGDSGNTIYF
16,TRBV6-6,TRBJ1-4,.,CASSYLAGGGNEKLFF
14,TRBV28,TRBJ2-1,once,CASNTGLGYNEQFF
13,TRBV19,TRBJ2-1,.,CASSIDNYNEQFF
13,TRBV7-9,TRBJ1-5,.,CASSSSGNQPQHF
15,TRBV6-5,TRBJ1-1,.,CASSYSKGGGTEAFF
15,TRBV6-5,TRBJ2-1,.,CASSLGQGLNNEQFF
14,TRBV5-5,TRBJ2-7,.,CASSLFGGPYEQYF
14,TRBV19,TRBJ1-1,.,CASSPGQMNTEAFF
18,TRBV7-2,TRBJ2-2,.,CASSLDTRLAGDTGELFF
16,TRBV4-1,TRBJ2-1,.,CASSQALAGGYNEQFF
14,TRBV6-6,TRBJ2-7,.,CASSYSTQGSEQYF
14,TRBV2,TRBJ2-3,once,CASKGNRETDTQYF
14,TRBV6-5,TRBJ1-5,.,CASSYYREDQPQHF
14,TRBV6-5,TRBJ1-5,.,CASSKLNSNQPQHF
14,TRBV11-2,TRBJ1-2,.,CASSFGTGPYGYTF